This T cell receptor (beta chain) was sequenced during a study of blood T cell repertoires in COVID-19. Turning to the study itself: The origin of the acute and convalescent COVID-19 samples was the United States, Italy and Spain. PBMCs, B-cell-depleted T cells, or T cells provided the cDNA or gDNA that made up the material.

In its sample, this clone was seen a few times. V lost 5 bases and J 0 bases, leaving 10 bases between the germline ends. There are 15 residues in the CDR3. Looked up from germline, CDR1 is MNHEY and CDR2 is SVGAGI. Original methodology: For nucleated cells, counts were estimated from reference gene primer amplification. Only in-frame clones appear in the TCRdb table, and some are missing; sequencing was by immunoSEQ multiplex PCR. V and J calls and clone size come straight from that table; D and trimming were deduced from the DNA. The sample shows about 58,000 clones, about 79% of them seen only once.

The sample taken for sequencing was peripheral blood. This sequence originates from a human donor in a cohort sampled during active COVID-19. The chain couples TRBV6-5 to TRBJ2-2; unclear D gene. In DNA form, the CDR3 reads TGTGCCAGCAGTATCAAGCGAGCGAACACCGGGGAGCTGTTTTTT. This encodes CASSIKRANTGELFF.